Detailed here is one T cell receptor beta chain. The sample originates from a study of OX40 agonist ivuxolimab in advanced cancers. TCRdb's table, derived via immunoSEQ multiplex PCR, lists solely in-frame clones and lacks some. In the table there are 59,000 or so clones, approximately 82% of which are singletons. The CDR3 has 15 amino acids. V shed 8 bases and J shed 4 bases, with 20 bases lying between them. CDR1 and CDR2 from the germline V gene are MDHEN and SYDVKM. The receptor comes from an adult with an advanced solid tumor such as melanoma, head and neck, liver or kidney cancer. This specimen was CD4+ or CD8+ T cells sorted from blood, taken in a trial of the OX40 agonist ivuxolimab. The chain is built from TRBV28 and TRBJ1-1, with a weak D call TRBD1 (5 bases). CDR3 nucleotide sequence: TGTGCCAGCGCGCCCCCCTGGGGGGTGGGCACTGAAGCTTTCTTT. It yields the protein CASAPPWGVGTEAFF. Full variable domain (remainder filled in from reference TRBV28 and TRBJ1-1): DVKVTQSSRYLVKRTGEKVFLECVQDMDHENMFWYRQDPGLGLRLIYFSYDVKMKEKGDIPEGYSVSREKKERFSLILESASTNQTSMYLCASAPPWGVGTEAFFGQGTRLTVV.